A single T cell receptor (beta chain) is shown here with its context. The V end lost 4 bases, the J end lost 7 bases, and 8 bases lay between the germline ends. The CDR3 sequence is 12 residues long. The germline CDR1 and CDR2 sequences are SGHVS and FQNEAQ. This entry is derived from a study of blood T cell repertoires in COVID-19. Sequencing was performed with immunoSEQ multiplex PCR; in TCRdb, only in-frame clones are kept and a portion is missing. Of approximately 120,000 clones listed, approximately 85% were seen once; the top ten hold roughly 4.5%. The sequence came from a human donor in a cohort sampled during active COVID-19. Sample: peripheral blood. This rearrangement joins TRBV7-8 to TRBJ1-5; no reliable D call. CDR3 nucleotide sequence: TGTGCCAGCAGCTCCCTAGAGCAGCCCCAGCATTTT. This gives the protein CASSSLEQPQHF.